Below are 10 T cell receptor beta chains sequenced from a single sample in a study of identical twins. TCRdb ran MiXCR on the 5' RACE reads and lists one entry per CDR3 protein. The sample consists of roughly 480,000 distinct CDR3 sequences, approximately 25% of them appearing once. These data are also associated with another study on T cells expressing NK-cell markers.

The sequencing sample was made of CD4+ T cells sorted from blood. All receptors derive from a woman under 30 in good health.

This clonotype was seen a handful of times. The chain couples TRBV29-1 to TRBJ1-1; D is possibly TRBD1 (5 bases). CDR1 is SQVTM and CDR2 is ANQGSEA in the germline V gene. The CDR3 runs to 14 residues. The V and J ends lost 6 bases and 4 bases respectively, with 18 bases between them. The CDR3 DNA follows: TGCAGCGTGTCAAGCAGGGTGAAAGGCACTGAAGCTTTCTTT. Its translation: CSVSSRVKGTEAFF.

The J gene is TRBJ2-5, the V gene TRBV12-5, with a possible D match to TRBD1 (6 bases). The CDR3 is 14 residues long. Deletions cut 5 bases from V and 1 base from J, with 11 bases between. Germline V CDR1 and CDR2: LGHNT, FRNRAP. This CDR3 reads CASGHGQSQETQYF. The CDR3 DNA sequence: TGTGCTAGTGGTCACGGACAGTCCCAAGAGACCCAGTACTTC.

The chain joins TRBV30 to TRBJ1-3; the D is unclear. The V gene's germline CDR1 is GTSNPN and CDR2 SVGIG (reference sequence). Trimming shortened V by 0 bases and J by 2 bases, and 2 bases separated the two germline ends. The CDR3 length is 12 residues. CDR3 in DNA: TGTGCCTGGAGTGTAACTGGAAACACCATATATTTT. Protein: CAWSVTGNTIYF.

This clonotype was detected a few times. This sequence joins TRBV6-2 or TRBV6-3 and TRBJ2-3; no firm D call. The V gene's germline CDR1 is MNHEY and CDR2 SVGEGT. Between the trimmed V and J ends, which lost 6 bases and 6 bases, there was a span of 10 bases. There are 12 residues in the CDR3. The CDR3 DNA reads TGTGCCAGCAGGCCGACTGGGGATACGCAGTATTTT. Residues: CASRPTGDTQYF.

The CDR3: CASSPDRLNTGELFF. CDR3 coding DNA: TGTGCCAGCAGCCCGGACAGGCTCAACACCGGGGAGCTGTTTTTT. The V gene is TRBV7-2, the J gene TRBJ2-2, with 7 bases aligning to TRBD1. The germline V gene encodes CDR1 SGHTA and CDR2 FQGNSA. The CDR3 contains 15 residues. V was clipped by 5 bases and J by 2 bases; unmatched bases: 5.

The genes are TRBV2 and TRBJ1-2; D call uncertain. Germline V gene data show CDR1 as SNHLY and CDR2 as FYNNEI. The CDR3 totals 12 residues. V lost 6 bases, J lost 5 bases, and 10 bases lay in between. The CDR3 sequence: CASRAQIYGYTF. The DNA of the CDR3 is TGTGCCAGCAGGGCACAAATTTATGGCTACACCTTC.

The CDR3 loop is CSVRGTMQSPLHF. The CDR3 region has the DNA TGCAGCGTCAGGGGGACAATGCAATCACCCCTCCACTTT. The chain recombines TRBV29-1 with TRBJ1-6; 7 positions agree with TRBD1. The CDR3 totals 13 residues. CDR1 and CDR2 (germline): SQVTM, ANQGSEA. V trimming: 6 bases; J trimming: 10 bases; junction bases outside the gene matches: 9.

This sequence joins TRBV10-3 and TRBJ1-2; tentatively, D is TRBD1 (6 bases). With 6 bases removed from V and 4 bases from J, the gap between germline ends came to 12 bases. The germline V gene encodes CDR1 ENHRY and CDR2 SYGVKD. CDR3 length: 13 residues. In DNA form, the CDR3 reads TGTGCCATCAGCACAACAGGGCGCTATGGCTACACCTTC. The encoded protein is CAISTTGRYGYTF.

V gene TRBV18 combines with J gene TRBJ2-3; D is tentatively TRBD1 or TRBD2 (5 bases each). Germline CDR1 and CDR2: KGHSH and LQKENI. This CDR3 has 17 residues. Trimming shortened V by 1 base and J by 3 bases, and 17 bases separated the two germline ends. CDR3 nucleotides: TGTGCCAGCTCACCACAAGGGGCTCGGGGTAGAACAGATACGCAGTATTTT. Its protein product is CASSPQGARGRTDTQYF.

Here the CDR3 reads CSASLGPGGTQYF. CDR3 DNA sequence: TGCAGTGCTTCCCTGGGCCCAGGGGGTACGCAGTATTTT. The rearrangement links TRBV20-1 to TRBJ2-3; the match to TRBD1 covers 7 bases. Germline V gives CDR1 DFQATT, CDR2 SNEGSKA (reference sequence). CDR3 length equals 13 residues. The junction had 10 bases not matched to a gene; V was cut back by 5 bases and J by 8 bases.